The count of the clone carrying this TCR beta chain is one. This entry comes from a study of blood T cell repertoires in COVID-19. Study context: COVID-19 samples collected from the United States, Italy and Spain covered acute and convalescent phases. PBMCs, B-cell-depleted T cells, or T cells provided the cDNA or gDNA that made up the material.

Authors' methods: Nucleated cell counts were estimated from reference gene primer amplification. The protocol was immunoSEQ multiplex PCR, while the TCRdb copy is restricted to in-frame clones and leaves out a portion. V and J calls plus clone size are reproduced from that table; the DNA served to infer D and trimming. Of approximately 110,000 clones in the sample, about 87% were seen once. Germline CDR1 reads KGHSH; CDR2 reads LQKENI. Trimming removed 6 bases from V and 2 bases from J; junction bases left unmatched: 7. The CDR3 has 15 amino acids. This clonotype was sampled from a woman aged 50 to 65 with acute or convalescent COVID-19. V is TRBV18 and J is TRBJ1-5, with 7 positions matching TRBD1. Material for sequencing was peripheral blood. The chain's CDR3 is CASSSQGGGNQPQHF. DNA for the CDR3: TGTGCCAGCTCCTCCCAGGGGGGAGGCAATCAGCCCCAGCATTTT.